These T cell receptor beta chains were read from a single sample in a study of regulatory T cells in long-lasting Graves disease. TCRdb re-analysed the multiplex PCR reads in MiXCR, keeping a single row per CDR3 protein. The table records 410,000 or so distinct CDR3 sequences, under 15% of them present only once. This sample also belongs to another study, concerning T cells in Graves' hyperthyroidism and ophthalmopathy.

The sequencing used peripheral blood mononuclear cells (PBMCs), collected at new diagnosis, from a patient treated with antithyroid drugs. The receptors come from a woman aged 25-40 years with Graves disease. Both conserved end residues are trimmed from each CDR3. Fields, in order: V gene, J gene, CDR3 protein.

V gene: TRBV6-1; J gene: TRBJ2-3; CDR3 protein: ASSQSDTQY
V gene: TRBV9; J gene: TRBJ1-3; CDR3 protein: ASRIGGEGGNTIY
V gene: TRBV14; J gene: TRBJ2-1; CDR3 protein: ASSQSRGYYNEQF
V gene: TRBV15; J gene: TRBJ2-1; CDR3 protein: ATSNSANNEQF
V gene: TRBV19; J gene: TRBJ2-2; CDR3 protein: ASSIRRELTGELF
V gene: TRBV12-5; J gene: TRBJ1-1; CDR3 protein: ASGPDRGDTEAF
V gene: TRBV7-9; J gene: TRBJ1-1; CDR3 protein: ASSLGPGRETEAF
V gene: TRBV19; J gene: TRBJ1-5; CDR3 protein: ASIKTEGRYSNQPQH
V gene: TRBV7-9; J gene: TRBJ2-5; CDR3 protein: ASRGNPETQY
V gene: TRBV7-2; J gene: TRBJ2-3; CDR3 protein: ASSLEREWTDTQY
V gene: TRBV19; J gene: TRBJ2-7; CDR3 protein: ASSPSTGMTVEQY
V gene: TRBV25-1; J gene: TRBJ2-1; CDR3 protein: ASSGPRIGRSGQF
V gene: TRBV30; J gene: TRBJ1-1; CDR3 protein: AWRKAGYTEAF
V gene: TRBV13; J gene: TRBJ2-3; CDR3 protein: ASSSSGKSTDTQY
V gene: TRBV19; J gene: TRBJ2-7; CDR3 protein: ASSIQGGNEQY
V gene: TRBV11-3; J gene: TRBJ1-1; CDR3 protein: ASSGRQGRYPEAF